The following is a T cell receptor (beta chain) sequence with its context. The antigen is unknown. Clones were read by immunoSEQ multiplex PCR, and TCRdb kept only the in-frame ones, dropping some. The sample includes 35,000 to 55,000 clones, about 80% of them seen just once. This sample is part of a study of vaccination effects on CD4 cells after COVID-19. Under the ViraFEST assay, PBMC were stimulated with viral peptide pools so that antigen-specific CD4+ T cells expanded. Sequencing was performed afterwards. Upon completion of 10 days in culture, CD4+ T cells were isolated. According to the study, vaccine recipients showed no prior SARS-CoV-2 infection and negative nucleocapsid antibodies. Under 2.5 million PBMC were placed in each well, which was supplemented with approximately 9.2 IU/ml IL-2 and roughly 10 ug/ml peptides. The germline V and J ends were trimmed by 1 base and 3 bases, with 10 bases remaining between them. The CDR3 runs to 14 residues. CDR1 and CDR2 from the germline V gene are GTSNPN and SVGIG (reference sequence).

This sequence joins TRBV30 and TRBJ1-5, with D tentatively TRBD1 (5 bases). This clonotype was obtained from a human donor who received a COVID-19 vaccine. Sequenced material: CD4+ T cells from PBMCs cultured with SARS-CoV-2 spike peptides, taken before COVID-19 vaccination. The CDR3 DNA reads TGTGCCTGGAGTGCGGGGCAGTACAATCAGCCCCAGCATTTT. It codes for CAWSAGQYNQPQHF.